These 2 T cell receptor beta chains originate from one sample sequenced in a study of blood T cell repertoires in COVID-19. Repertoires were generated with immunoSEQ multiplex PCR, while TCRdb's copy carries only in-frame clones and drops some. The sample lists around 11,000 clones; 65% to 90% were seen once. The sample consisted of peripheral blood. The receptors were gathered from a man between 65 and 80 years old with active COVID-19.

The chain employs TRBV7-6 and TRBJ1-1; TRBD1 is a possible D gene (5 bases). Germline CDR1 is SGHVS and CDR2 is FNYEAQ. V was pared by 2 bases and J by 5 bases, with 9 bases between. The CDR3 extends over 13 amino acids. CDR3 sequence: CASSLQGLTEAFF. The CDR3 coding sequence is TGTGCCAGCAGCTTACAGGGATTGACTGAAGCTTTCTTT.

This chain joins TRBV5-1 and TRBJ2-5, with TRBD2 matching over 12 bases. The trim removed 4 bases at V and 4 bases at J, leaving 8 bases unmatched. The CDR3 consists of 16 residues. Germline V lookup: CDR1 SGHRS, CDR2 YFSETQ. The CDR3: CASSTGLAGGRETQYF. The CDR3, as DNA: TGCGCCAGCAGCACGGGCCTAGCGGGGGGGCGAGAGACCCAGTACTTC.